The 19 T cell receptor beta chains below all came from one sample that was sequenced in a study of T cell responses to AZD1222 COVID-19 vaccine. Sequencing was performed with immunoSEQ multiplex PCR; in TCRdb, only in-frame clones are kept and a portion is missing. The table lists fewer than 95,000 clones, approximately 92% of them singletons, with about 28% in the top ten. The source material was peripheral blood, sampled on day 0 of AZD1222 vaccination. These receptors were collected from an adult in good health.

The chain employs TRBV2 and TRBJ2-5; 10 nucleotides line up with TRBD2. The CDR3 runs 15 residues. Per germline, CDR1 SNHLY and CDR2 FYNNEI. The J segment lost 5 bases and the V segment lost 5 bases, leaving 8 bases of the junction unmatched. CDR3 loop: CASSFSGGLGETQYF. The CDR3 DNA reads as TGTGCCAGCAGTTTTAGCGGGGGGTTAGGGGAGACCCAGTACTTC.

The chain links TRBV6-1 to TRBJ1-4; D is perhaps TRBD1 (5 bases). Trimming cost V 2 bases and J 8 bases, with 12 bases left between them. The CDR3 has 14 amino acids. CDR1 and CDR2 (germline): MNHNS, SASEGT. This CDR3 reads CASSERGVGEKLFF. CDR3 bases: TGTGCCAGCAGTGAACGGGGGGTAGGGGAAAAACTGTTTTTT.

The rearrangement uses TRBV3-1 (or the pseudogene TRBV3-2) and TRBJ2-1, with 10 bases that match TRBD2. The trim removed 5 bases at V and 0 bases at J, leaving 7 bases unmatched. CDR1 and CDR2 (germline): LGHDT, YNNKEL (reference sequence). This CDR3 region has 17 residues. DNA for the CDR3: TGTGCCAGCAGCGCCGACGGACTAGCGGTCTCCTACAATGAGCAGTTCTTC. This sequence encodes CASSADGLAVSYNEQFF.

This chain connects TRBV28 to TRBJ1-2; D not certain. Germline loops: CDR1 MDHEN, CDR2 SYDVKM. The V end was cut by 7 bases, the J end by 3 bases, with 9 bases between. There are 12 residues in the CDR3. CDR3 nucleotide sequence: TGTGCCAGCACTCCCGCCTACTATGGCTACACCTTC. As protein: CASTPAYYGYTF.

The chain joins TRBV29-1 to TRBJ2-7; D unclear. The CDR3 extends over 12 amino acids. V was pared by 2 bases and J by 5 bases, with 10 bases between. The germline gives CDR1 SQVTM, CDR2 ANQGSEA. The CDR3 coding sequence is TGCAGCGTTGAAATGGACGTCGACGAGCAGTACTTC. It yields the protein CSVEMDVDEQYF.

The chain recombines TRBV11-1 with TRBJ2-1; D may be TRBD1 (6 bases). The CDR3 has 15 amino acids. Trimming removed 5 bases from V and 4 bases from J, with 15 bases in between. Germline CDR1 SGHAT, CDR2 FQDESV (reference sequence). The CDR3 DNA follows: TGTGCCAGCAGCCCATGGGGGCGGCAGTACAATGAGCAGTTCTTC. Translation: CASSPWGRQYNEQFF.

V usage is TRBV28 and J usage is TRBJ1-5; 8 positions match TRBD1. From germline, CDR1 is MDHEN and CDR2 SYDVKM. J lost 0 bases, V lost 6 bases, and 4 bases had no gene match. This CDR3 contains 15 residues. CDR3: CASRRQGNSNQPQHF. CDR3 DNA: TGTGCCAGCAGGAGACAGGGGAATAGCAATCAGCCCCAGCATTTT. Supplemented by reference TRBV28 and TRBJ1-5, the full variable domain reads DVKVTQSSRYLVKRTGEKVFLECVQDMDHENMFWYRQDPGLGLRLIYFSYDVKMKEKGDIPEGYSVSREKKERFSLILESASTNQTSMYLCASRRQGNSNQPQHFGDGTRLSIL.

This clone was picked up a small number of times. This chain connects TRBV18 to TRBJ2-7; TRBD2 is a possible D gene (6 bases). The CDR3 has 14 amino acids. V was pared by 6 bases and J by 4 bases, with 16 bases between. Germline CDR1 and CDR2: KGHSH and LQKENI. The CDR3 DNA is TGTGCCAGCTCCCGGAGCGGGTCCGGGTACGAGCAGTACTTC. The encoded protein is CASSRSGSGYEQYF.

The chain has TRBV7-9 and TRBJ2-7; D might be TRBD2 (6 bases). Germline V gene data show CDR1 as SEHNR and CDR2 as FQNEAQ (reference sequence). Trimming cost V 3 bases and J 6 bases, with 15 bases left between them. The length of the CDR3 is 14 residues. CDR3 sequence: CASSLSPGEGEQYF. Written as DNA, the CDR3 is TGTGCCAGCAGCTTGTCTCCGGGGGAAGGCGAGCAGTACTTC.

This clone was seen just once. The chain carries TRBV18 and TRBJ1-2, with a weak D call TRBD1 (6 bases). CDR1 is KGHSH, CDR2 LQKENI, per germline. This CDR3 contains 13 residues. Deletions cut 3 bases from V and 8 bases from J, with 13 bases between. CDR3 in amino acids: CASSPDTGSGYTF. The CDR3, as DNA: TGTGCCAGCTCACCTGACACAGGGTCCGGCTACACCTTC.

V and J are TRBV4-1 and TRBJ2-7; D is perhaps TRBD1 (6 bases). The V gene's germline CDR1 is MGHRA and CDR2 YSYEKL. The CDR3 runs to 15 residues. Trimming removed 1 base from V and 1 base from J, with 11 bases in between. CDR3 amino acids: CASSQGAGESYEQYF. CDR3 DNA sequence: TGCGCCAGCAGCCAAGGGGCAGGGGAATCCTACGAGCAGTACTTC.

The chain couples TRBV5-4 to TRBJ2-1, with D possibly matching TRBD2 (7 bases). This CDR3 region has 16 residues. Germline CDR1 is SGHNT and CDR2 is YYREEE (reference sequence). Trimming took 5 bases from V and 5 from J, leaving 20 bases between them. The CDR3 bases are TGTGCCAGCAGGAAGAAGGGGGGGACCCGCGACAATGAGCAGTTCTTC. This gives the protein CASRKKGGTRDNEQFF.

The chain's CDR3 is CASRGGEKRETNEQYF. The CDR3 nucleotides are TGTGCCAGCAGGGGGGGGGAAAAGCGGGAGACTAACGAGCAGTACTTC. This sequence joins TRBV28 and TRBJ2-7, with 8 bases identical to TRBD2. V dropped 6 bases and J dropped 5; count of bases not matched to a gene: 15. The germline CDR1 and CDR2 sequences are MDHEN and SYDVKM. This CDR3 contains 16 residues.

This CDR3 is CASSPRLAGGLTDTQYF. For the CDR3, the DNA is TGTGCCAGCAGCCCAAGACTAGCGGGAGGCCTCACAGATACGCAGTATTTT. This chain connects TRBV4-2 to TRBJ2-3, with 13 bases aligning to TRBD2. The V gene end was trimmed by 4 bases and the J gene end by 2 bases; junction bases not matched to a gene: 6. This CDR3 region has 17 residues. The germline V gene has CDR1 LGHNA and CDR2 YNFKEQ.

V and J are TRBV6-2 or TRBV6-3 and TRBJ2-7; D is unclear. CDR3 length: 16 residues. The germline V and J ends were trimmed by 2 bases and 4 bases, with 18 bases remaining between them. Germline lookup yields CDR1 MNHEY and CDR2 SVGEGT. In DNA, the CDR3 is TGTGCCAGCAGTTACGATTTACAGAGGTCGGTATACGAGCAGTACTTC. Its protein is CASSYDLQRSVYEQYF.

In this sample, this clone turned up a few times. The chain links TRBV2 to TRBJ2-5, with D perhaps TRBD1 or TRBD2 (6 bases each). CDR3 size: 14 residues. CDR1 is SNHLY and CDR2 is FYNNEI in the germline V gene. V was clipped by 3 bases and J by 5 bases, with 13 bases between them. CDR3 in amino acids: CASSETGGYETQYF. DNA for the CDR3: TGTGCCAGCAGTGAGACCGGGGGCTACGAGACCCAGTACTTC.

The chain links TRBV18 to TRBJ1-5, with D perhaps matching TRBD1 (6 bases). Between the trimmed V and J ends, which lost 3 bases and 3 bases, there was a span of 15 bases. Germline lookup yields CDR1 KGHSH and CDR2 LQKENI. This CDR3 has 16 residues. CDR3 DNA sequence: TGTGCCAGCTCACCTTCGTGGGACATCCTCAATCAGCCCCAGCATTTT. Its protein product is CASSPSWDILNQPQHF.

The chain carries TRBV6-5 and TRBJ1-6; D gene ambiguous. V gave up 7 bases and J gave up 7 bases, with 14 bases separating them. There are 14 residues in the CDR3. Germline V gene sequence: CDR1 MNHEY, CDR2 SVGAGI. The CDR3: CASTGTANNSPLHF. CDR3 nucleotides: TGTGCCAGCACCGGAACGGCGAACAATTCACCCCTCCACTTT.

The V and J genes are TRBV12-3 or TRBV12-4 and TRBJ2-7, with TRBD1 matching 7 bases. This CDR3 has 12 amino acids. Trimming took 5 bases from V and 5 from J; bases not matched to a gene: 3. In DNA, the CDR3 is TGTGCCAGCAGTAGACAGGGCCACGAGCAGTACTTC. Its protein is CASSRQGHEQYF.